This record looks at one TCR beta chain sequence and its context. The data belong to a study of control samples from healthy donors and cancer patients. The method was immunoSEQ multiplex PCR; TCRdb's version includes in-frame clones alone and lacks a portion of them. The table shows roughly 120,000 clones, with 88% occurring only once. CDR1 and CDR2 from the germline V gene are SGHNT and YENEEA. There are 14 residues in the CDR3. With 6 bases removed from V and 5 bases from J, the gap between germline ends came to 16 bases. This receptor was taken from a man in his forties or fifties in good health. The chain carries TRBV11-3 and TRBJ1-1, with D tentatively TRBD1 (6 bases). Material: blood. The CDR3, as DNA: TGTGCCAGCAGGCTGGACAGTCCGGGAACTGAAGCTTTCTTT. Its translation: CASRLDSPGTEAFF.